This TCR beta chain emerged from a study of post-analysis software for immune sequencing data. Study-level findings and limits: Five or six TRBV segments, TRBV5-6, TRBV5-1 and TRBV20-1 among them, were found more frequent in patients than controls.

There are 13 residues in the CDR3. V was clipped by 8 bases and J by 5 bases, with 18 bases between them. The germline gives CDR1 SQVTM, CDR2 ANQGSEA. Worth noting for this clonotype: Its antigen is currently unknown.

TCR beta cDNA libraries included unique molecular identifiers. TCRdb analysed the PCR reads with MiXCR anew, one entry per CDR3 protein. The data contain about 760,000 distinct CDR3 sequences, about 27% of them singletons. The TCR was taken from a girl aged 5 to 17 with multiple sclerosis. This chain connects TRBV29-1 to TRBJ1-1; possible D gene TRBD1, 6 bases. What was sequenced was blood. The DNA of the CDR3 is TGCAGCTCGTGGACCCAGGGGATTACTGAAGCTTTCTTT. This gives the protein CSSWTQGITEAFF.